Below, one T cell receptor (beta chain) is given with its context. These data are taken from a study of metastatic and nonmetastatic thyroid tumors. The entire patient cohort was treatment-naive prior to thyroid surgery. TCRdb re-analyzed the PCR reads through MiXCR. The sample shows about 23,000 clones, roughly a quarter of them seen only once. In germline, CDR1 is MNHEY, CDR2 SVGAGI. The junction had 5 bases not matched to a gene; V was cut back by 4 bases and J by 2 bases. This CDR3 is 15 amino acids long. The source material was tumor tissue. The origin of this receptor is a male donor with papillary thyroid cancer or a benign thyroid nodule (not recorded which). Some clones in this sample may be carry-over from other donors' samples. The genes are TRBV6-5 and TRBJ2-7; TRBD1 aligns across 10 bases. The CDR3 region is CASSSWGTGAYEQYF. CDR3 bases: TGTGCCAGCAGTTCCTGGGGGACAGGGGCCTACGAGCAGTACTTC.